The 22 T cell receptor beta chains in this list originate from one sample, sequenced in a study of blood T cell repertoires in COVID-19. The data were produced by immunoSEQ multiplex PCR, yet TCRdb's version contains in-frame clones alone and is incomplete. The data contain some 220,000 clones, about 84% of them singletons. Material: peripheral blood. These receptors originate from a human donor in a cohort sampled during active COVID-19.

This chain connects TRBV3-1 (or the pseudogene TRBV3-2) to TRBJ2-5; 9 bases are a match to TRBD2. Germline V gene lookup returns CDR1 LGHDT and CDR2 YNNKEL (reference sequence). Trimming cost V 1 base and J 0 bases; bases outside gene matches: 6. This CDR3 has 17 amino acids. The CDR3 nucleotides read TGTGCCAGCAGCCAAGGACTAGCGGATATGTACCAAGAGACCCAGTACTTC. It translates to CASSQGLADMYQETQYF.

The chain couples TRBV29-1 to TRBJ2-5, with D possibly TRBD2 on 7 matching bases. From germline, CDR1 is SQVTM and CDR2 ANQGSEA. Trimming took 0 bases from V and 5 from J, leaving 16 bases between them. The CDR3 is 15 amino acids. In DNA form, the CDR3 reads TGCAGCGTTGAAGATATCCGGGGGGCCGGGGAGACCCAGTACTTC. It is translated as CSVEDIRGAGETQYF.

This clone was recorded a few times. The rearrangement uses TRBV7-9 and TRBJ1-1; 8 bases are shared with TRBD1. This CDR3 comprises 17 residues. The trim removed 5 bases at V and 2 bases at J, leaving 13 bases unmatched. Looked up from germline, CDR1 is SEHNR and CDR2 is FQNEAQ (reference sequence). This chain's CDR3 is CASSTPGGRQANTEAFF. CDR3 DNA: TGTGCCAGCAGCACTCCAGGGGGCCGGCAGGCCAACACTGAAGCTTTCTTT.

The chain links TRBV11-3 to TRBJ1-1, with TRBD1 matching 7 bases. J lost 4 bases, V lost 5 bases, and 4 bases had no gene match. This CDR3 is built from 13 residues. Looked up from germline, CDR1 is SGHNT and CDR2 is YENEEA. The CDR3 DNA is TGTGCCAGCAGCCTAAACAGGGGCACTGAAGCTTTCTTT. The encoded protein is CASSLNRGTEAFF.

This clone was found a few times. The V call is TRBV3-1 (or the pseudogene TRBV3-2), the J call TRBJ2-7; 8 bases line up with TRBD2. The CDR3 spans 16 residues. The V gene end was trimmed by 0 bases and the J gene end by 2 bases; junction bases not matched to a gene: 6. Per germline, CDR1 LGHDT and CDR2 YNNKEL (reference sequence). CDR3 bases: TGTGCCAGCAGCCAAGAAGAGAGCGGGGGCCCCTACGAGCAGTACTTC. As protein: CASSQEESGGPYEQYF.

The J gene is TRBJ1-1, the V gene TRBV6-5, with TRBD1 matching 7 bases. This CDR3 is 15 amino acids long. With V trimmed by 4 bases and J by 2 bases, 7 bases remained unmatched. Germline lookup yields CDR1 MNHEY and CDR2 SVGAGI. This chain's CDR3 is CASSWGDRDNTEAFF. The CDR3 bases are TGTGCCAGCAGTTGGGGCGACAGGGACAACACTGAAGCTTTCTTT.

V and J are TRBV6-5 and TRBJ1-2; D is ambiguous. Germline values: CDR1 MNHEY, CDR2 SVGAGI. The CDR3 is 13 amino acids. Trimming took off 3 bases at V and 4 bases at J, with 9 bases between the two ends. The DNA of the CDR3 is TGTGCCAGCAGTTATGGGCCAGGCTATGGCTACACCTTC. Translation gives CASSYGPGYGYTF.

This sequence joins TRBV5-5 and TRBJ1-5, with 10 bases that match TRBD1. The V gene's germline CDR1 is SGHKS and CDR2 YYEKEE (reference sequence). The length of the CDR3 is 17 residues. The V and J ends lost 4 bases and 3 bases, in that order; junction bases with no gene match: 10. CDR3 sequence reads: CASSPLGQGSLNQPQHF. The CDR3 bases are TGTGCCAGCAGCCCGCTGGGACAGGGGAGCCTCAATCAGCCCCAGCATTTT.

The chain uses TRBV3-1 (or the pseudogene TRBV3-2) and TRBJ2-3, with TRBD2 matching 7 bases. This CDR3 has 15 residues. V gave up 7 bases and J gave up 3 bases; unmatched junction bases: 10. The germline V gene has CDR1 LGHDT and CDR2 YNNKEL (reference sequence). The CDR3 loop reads CASTPREGQTDTQYF. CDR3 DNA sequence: TGTGCCAGCACGCCGAGGGAGGGCCAGACAGATACGCAGTATTTT.

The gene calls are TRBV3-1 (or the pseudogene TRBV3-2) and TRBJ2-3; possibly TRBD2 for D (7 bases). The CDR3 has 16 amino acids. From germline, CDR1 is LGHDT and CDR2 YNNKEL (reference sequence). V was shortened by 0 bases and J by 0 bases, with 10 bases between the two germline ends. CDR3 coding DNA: TGTGCCAGCAGCCAAGATGCGGGGGCGAGCACAGATACGCAGTATTTT. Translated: CASSQDAGASTDTQYF.

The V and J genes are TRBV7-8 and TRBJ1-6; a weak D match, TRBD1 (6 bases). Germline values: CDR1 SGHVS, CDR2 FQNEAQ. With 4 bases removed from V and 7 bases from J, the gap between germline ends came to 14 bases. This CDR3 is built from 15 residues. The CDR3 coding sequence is TGTGCCAGCAGCTCACTCAGGGGAAGGAATTCACCCCTCCACTTT. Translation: CASSSLRGRNSPLHF.

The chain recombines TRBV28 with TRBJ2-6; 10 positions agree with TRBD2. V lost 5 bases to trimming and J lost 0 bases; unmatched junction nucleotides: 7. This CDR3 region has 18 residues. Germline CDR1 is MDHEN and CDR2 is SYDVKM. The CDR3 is CASSTRLAGRSGANVLTF. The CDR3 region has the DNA TGTGCCAGCAGTACAAGACTAGCGGGCCGCTCTGGGGCCAACGTCCTGACTTTC.

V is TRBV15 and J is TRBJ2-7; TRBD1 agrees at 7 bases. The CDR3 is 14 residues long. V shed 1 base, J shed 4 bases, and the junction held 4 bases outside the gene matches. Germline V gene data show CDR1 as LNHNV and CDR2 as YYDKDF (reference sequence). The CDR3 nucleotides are TGTGCCACCAGCAGAGGTAACAGGGGTTACGAGCAGTACTTC. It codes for CATSRGNRGYEQYF.

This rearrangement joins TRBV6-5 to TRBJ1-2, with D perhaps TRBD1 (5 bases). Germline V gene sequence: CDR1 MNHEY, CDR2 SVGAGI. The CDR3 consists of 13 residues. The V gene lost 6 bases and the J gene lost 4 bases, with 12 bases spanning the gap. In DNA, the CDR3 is TGTGCCAGCAGGGCCCTGGGGGGCTATGGCTACACCTTC. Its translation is CASRALGGYGYTF.

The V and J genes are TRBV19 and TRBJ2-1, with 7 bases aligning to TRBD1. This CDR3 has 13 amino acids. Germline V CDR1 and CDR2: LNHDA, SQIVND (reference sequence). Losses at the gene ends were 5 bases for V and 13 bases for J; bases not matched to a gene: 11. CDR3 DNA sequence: TGTGCCAGTAGTGGGAGACAGGGATCTCTTCAGTTCTTC. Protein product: CASSGRQGSLQFF.

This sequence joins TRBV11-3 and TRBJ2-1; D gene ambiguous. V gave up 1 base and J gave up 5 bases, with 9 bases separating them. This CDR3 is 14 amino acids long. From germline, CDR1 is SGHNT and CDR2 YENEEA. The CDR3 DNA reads TGTGCCAGCAGCTTAGCCAGCGTTGACAATGAGCAGTTCTTC. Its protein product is CASSLASVDNEQFF.

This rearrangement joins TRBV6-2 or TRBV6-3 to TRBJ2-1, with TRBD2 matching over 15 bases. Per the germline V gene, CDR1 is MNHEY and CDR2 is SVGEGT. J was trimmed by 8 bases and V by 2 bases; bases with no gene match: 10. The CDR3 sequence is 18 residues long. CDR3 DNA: TGTGCCAGCAGTTACCTCGGGACTAGCGGGAGGCCGGGGGATGAGCAGTTCTTC. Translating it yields CASSYLGTSGRPGDEQFF.

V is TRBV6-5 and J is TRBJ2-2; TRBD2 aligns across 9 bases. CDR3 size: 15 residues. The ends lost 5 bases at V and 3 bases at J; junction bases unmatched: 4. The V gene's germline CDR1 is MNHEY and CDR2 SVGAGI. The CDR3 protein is CASSTRLADTGELFF. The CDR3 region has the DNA TGTGCCAGCAGTACCAGACTAGCGGACACCGGGGAGCTGTTTTTT.

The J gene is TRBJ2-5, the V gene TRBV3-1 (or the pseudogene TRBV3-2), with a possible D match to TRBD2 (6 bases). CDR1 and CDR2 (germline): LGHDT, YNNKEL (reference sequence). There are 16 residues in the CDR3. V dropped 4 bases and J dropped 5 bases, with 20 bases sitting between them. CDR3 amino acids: CASSRTLAGAGETQYF. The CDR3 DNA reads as TGTGCCAGCAGCCGAACGTTGGCCGGGGCGGGGGAGACCCAGTACTTC.

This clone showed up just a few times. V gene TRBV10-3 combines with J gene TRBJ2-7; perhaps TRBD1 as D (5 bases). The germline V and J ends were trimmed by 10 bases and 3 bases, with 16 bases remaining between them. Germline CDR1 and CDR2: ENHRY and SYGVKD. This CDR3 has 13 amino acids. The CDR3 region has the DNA TGTGCCACCACCGACAGCCAAAGCTACGAGCAGTACTTC. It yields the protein CATTDSQSYEQYF.

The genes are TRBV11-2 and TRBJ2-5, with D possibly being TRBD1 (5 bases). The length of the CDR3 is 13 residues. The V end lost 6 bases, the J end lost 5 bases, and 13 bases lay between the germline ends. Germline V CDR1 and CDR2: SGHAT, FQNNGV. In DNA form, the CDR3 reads TGTGCCAGCAGTTACCCTGGGGCGGAGACCCAGTACTTC. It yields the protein CASSYPGAETQYF.

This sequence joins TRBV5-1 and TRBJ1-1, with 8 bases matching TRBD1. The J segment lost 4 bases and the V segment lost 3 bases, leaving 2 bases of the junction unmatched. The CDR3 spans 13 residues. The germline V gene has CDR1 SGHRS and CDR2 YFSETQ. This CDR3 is CASSSDRGTEAFF. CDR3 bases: TGCGCCAGCAGCTCAGACAGGGGCACTGAAGCTTTCTTT.